Shown below are 2 T cell receptor beta chains from a single sample sequenced in a study of control samples from healthy donors and cancer patients. Libraries were prepared by immunoSEQ multiplex PCR; TCRdb keeps only in-frame clonotypes and omits some of them. Here the sample spans about 150,000 clones, about nine tenths being singletons. The sequenced material came from blood. These receptors originate from a man under 40 in good health.

The chain couples TRBV24-1 to TRBJ1-4; 12 bases agree with TRBD1. There are 16 residues in the CDR3. The germline V gene has CDR1 KGHDR and CDR2 SFDVKD. The trim removed 2 bases at V and 8 bases at J, leaving 5 bases unmatched. CDR3 in DNA: TGTGCCACCAGTGATTACGGGACAGGGGGCGAGGAAAAACTGTTTTTT. It yields the protein CATSDYGTGGEEKLFF.

CDR3 bases: TGTGCCAGCAGACCGATCGGTAGATACGAGCAGTACTTC. Amino acids: CASRPIGRYEQYF. The rearrangement links TRBV6-5 to TRBJ2-7; D not resolved. Germline assignment: CDR1 MNHEY and CDR2 SVGAGI. V gave up 6 bases and J gave up 4 bases, with 13 bases separating them. This CDR3 spans 13 amino acids.